What follows is one T cell receptor beta chain and its context. Antigen specificity is unknown. PCR employed 60 Vbeta and 13 Jbeta primers. Original analysis: Later analysis identified 80 million to 85 million unique TCR beta chains, about 10 million shared. Sequencing was performed with immunoSEQ multiplex PCR; in TCRdb, only in-frame clones are kept and a portion is missing. The V and J calls and clone size were taken over from that table, and D and trimming were inferred from the DNA. Found here are approximately 140,000 clones, roughly 90% of them singletons; the top ten hold 0.4% to 0.55%. This entry belongs to a study of cytomegalovirus exposure and HLA in healthy donors. Study-level points and caveats: Under in vitro conditions, three CMV-associated chains were confirmed as specific for CMV antigens. Accounts indicate the classifier identified cytomegalovirus status with strong specificity and sensitivity.

Trimming stripped 2 bases from V and 6 bases from J, with 21 bases between. The CDR3 is made up of 17 amino acids. Per the germline V gene, CDR1 is SGHRS and CDR2 is YFSETQ. The receptor was derived from a woman between 40 and 55 years old in good health and CMV-seronegative. This chain links TRBV5-1 with TRBJ2-1, with unresolved D. Material for sequencing was PBMCs. The CDR3 loop is CASSFGPTTGSVNEQFF. CDR3 sequence (DNA): TGCGCCAGCAGCTTCGGTCCCACTACGGGTTCGGTCAATGAGCAGTTCTTC. The complete variable domain, with remaining parts taken from reference TRBV5-1 and TRBJ2-1, reads KAGVTQTPRYLIKTRGQQVTLSCSPISGHRSVSWYQQTPGQGLQFLFEYFSETQRNKGNFPGRFSGRQFSNSRSEMNVSTLELGDSALYLCASSFGPTTGSVNEQFFGPGTRLTVL.